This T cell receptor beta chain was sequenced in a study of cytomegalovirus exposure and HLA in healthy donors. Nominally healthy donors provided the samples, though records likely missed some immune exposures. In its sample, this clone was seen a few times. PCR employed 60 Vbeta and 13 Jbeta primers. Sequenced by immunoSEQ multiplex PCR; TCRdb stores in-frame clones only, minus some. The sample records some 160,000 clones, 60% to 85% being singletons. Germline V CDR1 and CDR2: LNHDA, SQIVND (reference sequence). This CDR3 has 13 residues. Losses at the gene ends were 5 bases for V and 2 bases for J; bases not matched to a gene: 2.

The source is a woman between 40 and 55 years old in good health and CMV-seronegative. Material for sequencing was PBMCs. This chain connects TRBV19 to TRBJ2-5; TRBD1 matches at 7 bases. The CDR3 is CASSGTAQETQYF. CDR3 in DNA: TGTGCCAGTAGTGGGACAGCTCAAGAGACCCAGTACTTC.